This T cell receptor beta chain originates from a study of CD4+ T cells in melanoma. Profiling relied on immunoSEQ multiplex PCR, and the TCRdb table lists in-frame clones only, not all of them. The sample has over 8,000 clones, approximately 72% seen once. General study points: CD8+ T cell, macrophage and B cell function reportedly correlated with neoantigen-specific CD4+ T cells.

Regarding this clone: Its specificity is unknown.

Input material: tumor tissue. This receptor was obtained from a human donor with melanoma.

CDR3 in DNA: TGTGCCAGCAGCTTGGAACTTAATCAGCCCCAGCATTTT. Translation: CASSLELNQPQHF. V and J are TRBV7-3 and TRBJ1-5; no firm D call. This CDR3 contains 13 residues. Germline lookup yields CDR1 SGHTA and CDR2 FQGTGA. V dropped 3 bases and J dropped 4 bases, with 7 bases sitting between them. The complete variable domain, with remaining parts taken from reference TRBV7-3 and TRBJ1-5, reads GAGVSQTPSNKVTEKGKYVELRCDPISGHTALYWYRQSLGQGPEFLIYFQGTGAADDSGLPNDRFFAVRPEGSVSTLKIQRTERGDSAVYLCASSLELNQPQHFGDGTRLSIL.